This is a list of T cell receptor beta chains from one sample in a study of cytotoxic CD8 clonotypes in ibrutinib-treated CLL. Measured with immunoSEQ multiplex PCR; TCRdb has only the in-frame clones, and not every one. The table includes roughly 150,000 clones, 70% to 90% detected once. The input for sequencing was PBMCs, taken at disease progression, from a patient treated with ibrutinib. Receptor source: a human donor with chronic lymphocytic leukemia. Both conserved end residues are part of each CDR3.

J,V,CDR3
TRBJ1-2,TRBV9,CASSVDVANYGYTF
TRBJ1-1,TRBV11-3,CASSPGRSRRASEAFF
TRBJ2-1,TRBV4-1,CASSQGGGIVNEQFF
TRBJ2-4,TRBV7-2,CASSLGGTLKNIQYF
TRBJ2-3,TRBV6-5,CASSYQGIDTDTQYF
TRBJ1-1,TRBV27,CASSLVSVMNTEAFF
TRBJ1-5,TRBV4-2,CASSQGREPNQPQHF
TRBJ1-1,TRBV4-1,CASSPVGDWNTEAFF
TRBJ2-3,TRBV27,CASSFRPADTQYF
TRBJ2-3,TRBV7-9,CASSLEVDTQYF
TRBJ2-7,TRBV4-1,CASSQGRTGVSEQYF
TRBJ1-3,TRBV18,CASSPSIVASGNTIYF
TRBJ2-3,TRBV7-8,CASRLAGLSTDTQYF
TRBJ1-1,TRBV27,CASSLSGLGDTEAFF
TRBJ2-2,TRBV7-2,CASSLRVATGELFF
TRBJ2-1,TRBV19,CASSGLAGVSSYNEQFF
TRBJ2-5,TRBV7-3,CASARSGNTETQYF
TRBJ2-7,TRBV5-1,CASSSGLSYEQYF
TRBJ2-3,TRBV10-3,CAISATSNADTQYF
TRBJ2-1,TRBV5-1,CASSPARDEQFF
TRBJ1-5,TRBV5-6,CASSRDLNQPQHF
TRBJ1-2,TRBV6-5,CASSYSANYGYTF